This is a list of T cell receptor beta chains from one sample in a study of spatial heterogeneity in lung cancer. Via MiXCR, TCRdb re-called the 5' RACE reads, giving one row per CDR3 protein. The sample has about 2,800 distinct CDR3 sequences, 4% to 5.5% seen once. Specimen: lung tumor tissue, collected at surgery. All receptors come from a female donor with early-stage non-small cell lung cancer. Both conserved end residues are part of each CDR3. A D gene is named only where the DNA matches it firmly. The size entry gives once, few, many or a size class.

v_call: TRBV7-8
d_call: TRBD1
clone_size: many
j_call: TRBJ1-3
cdr3_aa: CASSLGAVGQGFSSGNTIYF
cdr3_nt: TGTGCCAGCAGCTTAGGGGCCGTTGGACAGGGCTTTTCCTCTGGAAACACCATATATTTT

v_call: TRBV6-2/TRBV6-3
d_call: NA
clone_size: medium-sized
j_call: TRBJ2-7
cdr3_aa: CASSSYRDSSYEQYF
cdr3_nt: TGTGCCAGCAGTTCCTACAGGGATAGCTCCTACGAGCAGTACTTC

v_call: TRBV3-1
d_call: NA
clone_size: medium-sized
j_call: TRBJ1-1
cdr3_aa: CASSQAGPRNTEAFF
cdr3_nt: TGTGCCAGCAGCCAAGCTGGGCCGAGGAACACTGAAGCTTTCTTT

v_call: TRBV18
d_call: NA
clone_size: large
j_call: TRBJ2-1
cdr3_aa: CASSPEQDSYNEQFF
cdr3_nt: TGTGCCAGCTCACCCGAGCAGGACTCCTACAATGAGCAGTTCTTC

v_call: TRBV5-1
d_call: NA
clone_size: many
j_call: TRBJ1-3
cdr3_aa: CASSRTASGNTIYF
cdr3_nt: TGCGCCAGCAGCCGGACAGCATCTGGAAACACCATATATTTT

v_call: TRBV19
d_call: TRBD1
clone_size: medium-sized
j_call: TRBJ2-3
cdr3_aa: CASSWGTDTDTQYF
cdr3_nt: TGTGCCAGTAGTTGGGGGACAGACACAGATACGCAGTATTTT

v_call: TRBV6-1
d_call: TRBD1
clone_size: medium-sized
j_call: TRBJ1-4
cdr3_aa: CASSTGTANEKLFF
cdr3_nt: TGTGCCAGCAGCACCGGGACAGCGAATGAAAAACTGTTTTTT

v_call: TRBV27
d_call: NA
clone_size: medium-sized
j_call: TRBJ1-4
cdr3_aa: CSSGATNEKLFF
cdr3_nt: TGCTCCTCAGGTGCAACTAATGAAAAACTGTTTTTT

v_call: TRBV24-1
d_call: TRBD1
clone_size: many
j_call: TRBJ2-5
cdr3_aa: CATSDWGPDRGQYQETQYF
cdr3_nt: TGTGCCACCAGTGATTGGGGGCCAGACAGGGGACAGTACCAAGAGACCCAGTACTTC

v_call: TRBV7-9
d_call: NA
clone_size: medium-sized
j_call: TRBJ1-4
cdr3_aa: CASSDTAKEGMREKLFF
cdr3_nt: TGTGCCAGCAGCGACACAGCAAAAGAGGGTATGCGTGAAAAACTGTTTTTT

v_call: TRBV6-5
d_call: NA
clone_size: many
j_call: TRBJ1-1
cdr3_aa: CASSRDQGTHEAFF
cdr3_nt: TGTGCCAGCAGTCGCGATCAGGGGACTCATGAAGCTTTCTTT

v_call: TRBV18
d_call: NA
clone_size: many
j_call: TRBJ2-5
cdr3_aa: CASSPRDGRQKTQYF
cdr3_nt: TGTGCCAGCTCACCACGGGACGGACGACAGAAGACCCAGTACTTC

v_call: TRBV29-1
d_call: NA
clone_size: medium-sized
j_call: TRBJ1-6
cdr3_aa: CSVLDSDYNSPLHF
cdr3_nt: TGCAGCGTTCTAGACAGTGACTATAATTCACCCCTCCACTTT

v_call: TRBV10-3
d_call: NA
clone_size: medium-sized
j_call: TRBJ1-2
cdr3_aa: CAISDRGAIDGYTF
cdr3_nt: TGTGCCATCAGTGACAGGGGTGCCATCGATGGCTACACCTTC

v_call: TRBV7-9
d_call: NA
clone_size: medium-sized
j_call: TRBJ2-7
cdr3_aa: CASSWGQYEQYF
cdr3_nt: TGTGCCAGCAGCTGGGGGCAATACGAGCAGTACTTC

v_call: TRBV30
d_call: NA
clone_size: many
j_call: TRBJ2-7
cdr3_aa: CAWSVRVGRVGLDEQYF
cdr3_nt: TGTGCCTGGAGTGTACGTGTTGGGAGAGTAGGGTTGGACGAGCAGTACTTC

v_call: TRBV27
d_call: NA
clone_size: many
j_call: TRBJ2-3
cdr3_aa: CASSSLWADTQYF
cdr3_nt: TGTGCCAGCAGTTCCTTATGGGCAGATACGCAGTATTTT

v_call: TRBV21-1
d_call: NA
clone_size: large
j_call: TRBJ2-7
cdr3_aa: CASSPRDRFSYEQYF
cdr3_nt: TGTGCCAGCAGCCCCCGGGACAGGTTCTCCTACGAGCAGTACTTC

v_call: TRBV7-9
d_call: NA
clone_size: large
j_call: TRBJ2-6
cdr3_aa: CASSTGSFGANVLTF
cdr3_nt: TGTGCCAGCAGCACTGGTAGTTTTGGGGCCAACGTCCTGACTTTC

v_call: TRBV7-6
d_call: TRBD1
clone_size: medium-sized
j_call: TRBJ2-3
cdr3_aa: CASSLSGQGITDTQYF
cdr3_nt: TGTGCCAGCAGCTTAAGTGGACAGGGTATCACAGATACGCAGTATTTT

v_call: TRBV20-1
d_call: NA
clone_size: medium-sized
j_call: TRBJ2-7
cdr3_aa: CSARGTVAYEQYF
cdr3_nt: TGCAGTGCTAGAGGCACAGTGGCCTACGAGCAGTACTTC

v_call: TRBV27
d_call: NA
clone_size: medium-sized
j_call: TRBJ2-3
cdr3_aa: CASSLGGAADTQYF
cdr3_nt: TGTGCCAGCAGTTTGGGGGGCGCCGCTGATACGCAGTATTTT

v_call: TRBV20-1
d_call: TRBD1
clone_size: medium-sized
j_call: TRBJ1-4
cdr3_aa: CSARTGGGYNEKLFF
cdr3_nt: TGCAGTGCTCGGACAGGGGGCGGCTATAATGAAAAACTGTTTTTT

v_call: TRBV20-1
d_call: NA
clone_size: medium-sized
j_call: TRBJ2-7
cdr3_aa: CSARVGDPRGYEQYF
cdr3_nt: TGCAGTGCTAGAGTAGGGGACCCGAGGGGATACGAGCAGTACTTC